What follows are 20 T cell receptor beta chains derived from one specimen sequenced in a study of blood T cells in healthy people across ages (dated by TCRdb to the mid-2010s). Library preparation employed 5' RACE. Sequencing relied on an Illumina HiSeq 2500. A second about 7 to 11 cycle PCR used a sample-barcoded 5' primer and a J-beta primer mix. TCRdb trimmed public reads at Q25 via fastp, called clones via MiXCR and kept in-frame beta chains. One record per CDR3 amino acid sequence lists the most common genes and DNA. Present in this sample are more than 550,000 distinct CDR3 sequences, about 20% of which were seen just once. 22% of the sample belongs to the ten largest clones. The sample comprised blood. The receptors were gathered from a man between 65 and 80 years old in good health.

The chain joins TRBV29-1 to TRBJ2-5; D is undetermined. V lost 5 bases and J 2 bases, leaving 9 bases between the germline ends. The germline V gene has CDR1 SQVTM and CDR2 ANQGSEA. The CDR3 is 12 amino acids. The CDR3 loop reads CSVCWGQETQYF. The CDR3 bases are TGCAGCGTTTGCTGGGGTCAAGAGACCCAGTACTTC.

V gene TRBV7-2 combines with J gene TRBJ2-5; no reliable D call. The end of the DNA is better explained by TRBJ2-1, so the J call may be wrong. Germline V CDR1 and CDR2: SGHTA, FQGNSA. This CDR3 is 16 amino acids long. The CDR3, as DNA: TGTGCCAGCAGCTCGGTTCGCTCGGGCGTTATGAATGAGCAGTTCTTC. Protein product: CASSSVRSGVMNEQFF.

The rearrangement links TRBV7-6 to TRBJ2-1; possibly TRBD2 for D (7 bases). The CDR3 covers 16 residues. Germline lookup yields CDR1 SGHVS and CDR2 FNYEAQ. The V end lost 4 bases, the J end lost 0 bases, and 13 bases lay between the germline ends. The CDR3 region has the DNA TGTGCCAGCAGCTGGGTAGGGGGGGCCTCCTACAATGAGCAGTTCTTC. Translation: CASSWVGGASYNEQFF.

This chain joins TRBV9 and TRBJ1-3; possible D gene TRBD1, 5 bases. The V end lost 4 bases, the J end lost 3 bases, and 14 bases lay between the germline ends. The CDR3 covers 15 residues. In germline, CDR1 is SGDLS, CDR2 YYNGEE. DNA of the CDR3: TGTGCCAGCAGCTTGGGGGTTGGGAGTGGAAACACCATATATTTT. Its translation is CASSLGVGSGNTIYF. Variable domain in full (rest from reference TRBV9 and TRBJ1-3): DSGVTQTPKHLITATGQRVTLRCSPRSGDLSVYWYQQSLDQGLQFLIQYYNGEERAKGNILERFSAQQFPDLHSELNLSSLELGDSALYFCASSLGVGSGNTIYFGEGSWLTVV.

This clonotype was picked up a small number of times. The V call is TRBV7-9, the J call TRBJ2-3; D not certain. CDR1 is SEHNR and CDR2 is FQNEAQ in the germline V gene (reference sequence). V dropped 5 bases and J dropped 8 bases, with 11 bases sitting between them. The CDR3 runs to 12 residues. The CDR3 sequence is CASSLLQSTQYF. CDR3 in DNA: TGTGCCAGCAGCCTACTGCAATCTACGCAGTATTTT. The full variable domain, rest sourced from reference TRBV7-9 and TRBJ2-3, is DTGVSQNPRHKITKRGQNVTFRCDPISEHNRLYWYRQTLGQGPEFLTYFQNEAQLEKSRLLSDRFSAERPKGSFSTLEIQRTEQGDSAMYLCASSLLQSTQYFGPGTRLTVL.

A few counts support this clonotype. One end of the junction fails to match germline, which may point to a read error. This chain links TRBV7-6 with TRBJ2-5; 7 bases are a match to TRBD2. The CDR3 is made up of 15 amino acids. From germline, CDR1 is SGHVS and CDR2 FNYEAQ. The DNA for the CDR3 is TGTGCCAGCAGCCCCGCAGCTAGCGGTCAAGAGGCCCAGTACTTC. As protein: CASSPAASGQEAQYF.

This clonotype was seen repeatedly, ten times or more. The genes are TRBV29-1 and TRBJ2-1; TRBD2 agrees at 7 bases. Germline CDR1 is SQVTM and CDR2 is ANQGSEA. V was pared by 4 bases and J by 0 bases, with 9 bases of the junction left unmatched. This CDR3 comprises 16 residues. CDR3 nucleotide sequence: TGCAGCGTTGTGGGTAGCGGGCGCGGCTCCTACAATGAGCAGTTCTTC. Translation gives CSVVGSGRGSYNEQFF.

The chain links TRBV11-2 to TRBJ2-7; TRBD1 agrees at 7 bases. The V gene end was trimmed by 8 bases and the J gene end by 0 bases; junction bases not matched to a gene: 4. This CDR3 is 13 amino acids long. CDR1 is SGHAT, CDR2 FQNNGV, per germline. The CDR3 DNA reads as TGTGCCAGCGGGGACAGCTCCTCCTACGAGCAGTACTTC. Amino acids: CASGDSSSYEQYF.

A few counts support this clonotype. CDR3 amino acids: CSAREFNRKDEQYV. CDR3 in DNA: TGCAGTGCTAGAGAATTCAATCGGAAGGACGAGCAGTACGTC. The rearrangement joins TRBV20-1 to TRBJ2-7, with D unclear. Germline V gene lookup returns CDR1 DFQATT and CDR2 SNEGSKA (reference sequence). The CDR3 spans 14 residues. Trimming stripped 0 bases from V and 5 bases from J, with 14 bases between.

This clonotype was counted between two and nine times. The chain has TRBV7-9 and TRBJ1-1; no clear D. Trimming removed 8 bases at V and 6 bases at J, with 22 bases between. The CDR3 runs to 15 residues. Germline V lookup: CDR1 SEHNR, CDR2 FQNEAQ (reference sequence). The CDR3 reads CASLSGREKAAEAFF. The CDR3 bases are TGTGCCAGCTTGAGTGGTCGAGAGAAGGCGGCTGAAGCTTTCTTT. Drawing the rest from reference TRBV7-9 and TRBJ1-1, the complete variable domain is DTGVSQNPRHKITKRGQNVTFRCDPISEHNRLYWYRQTLGQGPEFLTYFQNEAQLEKSRLLSDRFSAERPKGSFSTLEIQRTEQGDSAMYLCASLSGREKAAEAFFGQGTRLTVV.

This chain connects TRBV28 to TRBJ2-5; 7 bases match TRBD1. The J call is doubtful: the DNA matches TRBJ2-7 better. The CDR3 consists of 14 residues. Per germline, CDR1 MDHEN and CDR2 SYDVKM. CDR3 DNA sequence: TGTGCCAGCTCGACAGGGCCCACTGTAGGCGAGCAGTACTTC. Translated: CASSTGPTVGEQYF.

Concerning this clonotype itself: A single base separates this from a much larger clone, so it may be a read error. CDR3 loop: CGAPPAGYTDTQYF. The CDR3 DNA follows: TGCGGTGCTCCCCCAGCGGGCTACACAGATACGCAGTATTTT. The chain links TRBV20-1 to TRBJ2-3; D might be TRBD2 (6 bases). This CDR3 is 14 amino acids long. Germline assignment: CDR1 DFQATT and CDR2 SNEGSKA (reference sequence).

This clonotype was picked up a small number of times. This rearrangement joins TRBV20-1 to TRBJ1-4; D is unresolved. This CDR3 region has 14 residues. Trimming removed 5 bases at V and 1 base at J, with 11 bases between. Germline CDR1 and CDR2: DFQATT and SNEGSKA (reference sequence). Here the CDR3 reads CSAGLWETNEKLFF. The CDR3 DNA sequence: TGCAGTGCTGGCCTATGGGAAACTAATGAAAAACTGTTTTTT.

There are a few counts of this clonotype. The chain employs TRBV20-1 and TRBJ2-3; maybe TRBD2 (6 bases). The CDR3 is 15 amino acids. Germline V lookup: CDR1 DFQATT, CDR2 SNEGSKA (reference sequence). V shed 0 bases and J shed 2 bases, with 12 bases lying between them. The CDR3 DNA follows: TGCAGTGCTAGAGATCCTGGAGGGAACACAGATACGCAGTATTTT. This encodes CSARDPGGNTDTQYF.

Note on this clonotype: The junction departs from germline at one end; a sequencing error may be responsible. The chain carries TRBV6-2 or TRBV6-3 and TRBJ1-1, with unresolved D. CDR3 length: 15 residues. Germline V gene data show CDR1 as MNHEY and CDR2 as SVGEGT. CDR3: CACSYDPRMNTEAFF. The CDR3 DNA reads TGTGCCTGCAGTTACGACCCCCGTATGAACACTGAAGCTTTCTTT.

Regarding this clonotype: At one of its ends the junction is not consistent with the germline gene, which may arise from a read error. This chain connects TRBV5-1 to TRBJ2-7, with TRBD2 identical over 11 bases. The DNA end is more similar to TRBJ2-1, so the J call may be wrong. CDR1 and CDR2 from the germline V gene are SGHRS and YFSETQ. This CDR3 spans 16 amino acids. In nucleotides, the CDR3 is TGCGTCAGCAGCCCCCTAGCGGGGGGACCCTACAATGAGCAGTTCTTC. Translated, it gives CVSSPLAGGPYNEQFF.

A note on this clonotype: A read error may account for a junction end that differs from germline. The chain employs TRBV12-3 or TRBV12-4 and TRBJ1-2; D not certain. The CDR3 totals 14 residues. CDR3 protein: CASNLRTNNYGYTF. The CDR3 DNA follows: TGTGCCAGCAATTTAAGGACGAATAACTATGGCTACACCTTC.

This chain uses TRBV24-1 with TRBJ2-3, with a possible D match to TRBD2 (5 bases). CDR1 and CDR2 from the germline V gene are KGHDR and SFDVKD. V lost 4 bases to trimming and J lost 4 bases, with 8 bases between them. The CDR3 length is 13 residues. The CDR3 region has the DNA TGTGCCACCAGTGACTACGGGGCAGATACGCAGTATTTT. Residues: CATSDYGADTQYF.

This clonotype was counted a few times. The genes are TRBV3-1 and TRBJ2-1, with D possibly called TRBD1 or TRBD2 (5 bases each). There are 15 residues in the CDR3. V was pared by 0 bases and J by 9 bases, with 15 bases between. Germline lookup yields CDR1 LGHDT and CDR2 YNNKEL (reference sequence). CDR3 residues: CASSQDLSGAGEQFF. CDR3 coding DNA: TGTGCCAGCAGCCAAGATCTATCCGGGGCCGGTGAGCAGTTCTTC.

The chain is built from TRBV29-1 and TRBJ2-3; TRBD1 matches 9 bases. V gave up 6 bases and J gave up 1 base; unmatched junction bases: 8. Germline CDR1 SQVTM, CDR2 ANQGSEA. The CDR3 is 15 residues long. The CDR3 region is CSVEDRGRGTDTQYF. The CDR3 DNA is TGCAGCGTGGAGGACAGGGGCAGGGGCACAGATACGCAGTATTTT.